This T cell receptor (beta chain) derives from a study of TIL therapy for anti-PD-1-resistant metastatic lung cancer. Study background: Half of patients were current or former smokers.

Overall study results and limits: Many TIL product clones were absent from baseline tumor, suggesting clonal contraction.

Specified time point: pre-treatment sample, taken before nivolumab and TIL therapy. Most excised metastases sampled were pleural nodules or supraclavicular lymph nodes. The immunoSEQ assay was v3. Produced via immunoSEQ multiplex PCR; TCRdb's table is partial and in-frame only. The sample has 7,000 or so clones; about 61% are singletons. Concerning this clone: Its specificity is unknown.

The trim removed 9 bases at V and 5 bases at J, leaving 2 bases unmatched. This CDR3 spans 13 amino acids. CDR1 KGHDR and CDR2 SFDVKD come from the germline V gene. V and J are TRBV24-1 and TRBJ2-1; 11 bases match TRBD2. The specimen was tumor tissue, collected at baseline. The receptor comes from a person aged 25 to 79 with non-small cell lung cancer. The CDR3 loop is CATGTSGNNEQFF. CDR3 nucleotide sequence: TGTGCCACCGGGACTAGCGGAAACAATGAGCAGTTCTTC.